Presented here are 27 T cell receptor beta chains from one specimen sequenced in a study of cytomegalovirus exposure and HLA in healthy donors. 13 Jbeta primers and 60 Vbeta primers were used for the PCR. Repertoires were generated with immunoSEQ multiplex PCR, while TCRdb's copy carries only in-frame clones and drops some. The sample records some 130,000 clones, roughly 78% being singletons. The specimen was PBMCs. All receptors derive from a man aged 35 to 55 in good health and CMV-seronegative.

The J gene is TRBJ2-4, the V gene TRBV28; tentative D call: TRBD2 (6 bases). Trimming took off 2 bases at V and 1 base at J, with 6 bases between the two ends. Germline loops: CDR1 MDHEN, CDR2 SYDVKM. This CDR3 has 14 residues. CDR3 nucleotides: TGTGCCAGCAGTTTAGGGGGGGCCAAAAACATTCAGTACTTC. Protein product: CASSLGGAKNIQYF.

The chain has TRBV10-3 and TRBJ2-1, with 7 bases matching TRBD2. The CDR3 spans 17 residues. V lost 0 bases, J lost 6 bases, and 11 bases stayed unmatched. Germline loops: CDR1 ENHRY, CDR2 SYGVKD. The CDR3 loop is CAISESFGGREGNEQFF. DNA for the CDR3: TGTGCCATCAGTGAGTCGTTCGGGGGGAGGGAGGGCAATGAGCAGTTCTTC.

V gene TRBV30 combines with J gene TRBJ2-7; 13 nucleotides line up with TRBD2. The trim removed 0 bases at V and 2 bases at J, leaving 1 base unmatched. The CDR3 spans 15 residues. The germline V gene has CDR1 GTSNPN and CDR2 SVGIG (reference sequence). The DNA for the CDR3 is TGTGCCTGGAGTGTCGGGACTAGCGGGGCCTACGAGCAGTACTTC. It specifies CAWSVGTSGAYEQYF.

Remarks on this clone: Other DNA sequences within the sample encode an identical CDR3. The V and J genes are TRBV27 and TRBJ1-5; D unresolved. In germline, CDR1 is MNHEY, CDR2 SMNVEV (reference sequence). Trimming pared 3 bases from V and 4 bases from J, leaving 7 bases between. CDR3 size: 13 residues. Here the CDR3 DNA reads TGTGCCAGCAGTTTGACGGGGAATCAGCCCCAGCATTTT. Amino acid sequence: CASSLTGNQPQHF.

The chain uses TRBV2 and TRBJ1-1; perhaps TRBD1 as D (6 bases). Germline-derived CDR1 and CDR2 are SNHLY and FYNNEI. V was clipped by 6 bases and J by 6 bases, with 11 bases between them. This CDR3 is built from 12 residues. CDR3 sequence (DNA): TGTGCCAGCAGCCCCTGGACAGCTGAAGCTTTCTTT. Translated: CASSPWTAEAFF.

V and J are TRBV7-2 and TRBJ1-1; D perhaps matches TRBD1 (6 bases). This CDR3 spans 13 amino acids. Germline loops: CDR1 SGHTA, CDR2 FQGNSA. V dropped 2 bases and J dropped 7 bases, with 11 bases sitting between them. The CDR3: CASSLSGEGEAFF. The CDR3 nucleotides are TGTGCCAGCAGCTTATCAGGGGAGGGTGAAGCTTTCTTT.

This clone has a handful of counts. This chain links TRBV18 with TRBJ2-3; no firm D call. CDR3 length: 14 amino acids. CDR1 is KGHSH, CDR2 LQKENI, per germline. Trimming stripped 2 bases from V and 1 base from J, with 7 bases between. CDR3 in DNA: TGTGCCAGCTCACCAGTGCCGGGCACAGATACGCAGTATTTT. Encoded protein: CASSPVPGTDTQYF. The entire variable domain, with the rest obtained from reference TRBV18 and TRBJ2-3, is as follows: NAGVMQNPRHLVRRRGQEARLRCSPMKGHSHVYWYRQLPEEGLKFMVYLQKENIIDESGMPKERFSAEFPKEGPSILRIQQVVRGDSAAYFCASSPVPGTDTQYFGPGTRLTVL.

V usage is TRBV29-1 and J usage is TRBJ2-3, with 7 positions matching TRBD1. Germline V gene sequence: CDR1 SQVTM, CDR2 ANQGSEA. The CDR3 runs 12 residues. V was pared by 6 bases and J by 5 bases, with 5 bases of the junction left unmatched. In DNA form, the CDR3 reads TGCAGCGTGGGACAGACCTTAGATACGCAGTATTTT. Translation: CSVGQTLDTQYF.

The genes are TRBV5-4 and TRBJ2-3; D gene ambiguous. Trimming pared 0 bases from V and 0 bases from J, leaving 14 bases between. From germline, CDR1 is SGHNT and CDR2 YYREEE (reference sequence). The CDR3 has 17 residues. CDR3 DNA: TGTGCCAGCAGCTTGGCCTACGGGTCGCCTAGCACAGATACGCAGTATTTT. It codes for CASSLAYGSPSTDTQYF.

This clone was recorded once. The V gene is TRBV25-1, the J gene TRBJ2-3, with 8 bases fitting TRBD2. The germline V gene encodes CDR1 MGHDK and CDR2 SYGVNS. This CDR3 is 14 amino acids long. V dropped 3 bases and J dropped 5; count of bases not matched to a gene: 4. The CDR3 region is CASSDPAGVDTQYF. Here the CDR3 DNA reads TGTGCCAGCAGTGACCCAGCGGGAGTAGATACGCAGTATTTT.

J is TRBJ2-7 and V is TRBV14; 9 bases fit TRBD1. CDR3 size: 15 residues. Trimming cost V 5 bases and J 3 bases; bases outside gene matches: 8. Germline V gene sequence: CDR1 SGHDN, CDR2 FVKESK. The CDR3 is CASSSQRTGVYEQYF. The CDR3 DNA follows: TGTGCCAGCAGCTCCCAGCGGACAGGGGTCTACGAGCAGTACTTC.

V gene TRBV9 combines with J gene TRBJ2-1, with 12 bases aligning to TRBD2. CDR1 is SGDLS, CDR2 YYNGEE, per germline. CDR3 size: 14 residues. Trimming cost V 0 bases and J 10 bases; bases outside gene matches: 2. Here the CDR3 reads CASSVGLAGGEQFF. The CDR3 DNA follows: TGTGCCAGCAGCGTAGGGCTAGCGGGAGGGGAGCAGTTCTTC.

The chain combines TRBV30 with TRBJ2-1; 12 bases map to TRBD2. The V gene end was trimmed by 7 bases and the J gene end by 8 bases; junction bases not matched to a gene: 6. CDR1 and CDR2 from the germline V gene are GTSNPN and SVGIG (reference sequence). The CDR3 consists of 13 residues. CDR3: CAFLAGGPHEQFF. The CDR3 coding sequence is TGTGCCTTTCTAGCGGGAGGGCCCCATGAGCAGTTCTTC.

The chain joins TRBV25-1 to TRBJ2-7; D remains unclear. The CDR3 totals 15 residues. CDR1 is MGHDK, CDR2 SYGVNS, per germline. Trimming took 6 bases from V and 1 from J, leaving 16 bases between them. The CDR3 coding sequence is TGTGCCAGCAGCCAAGTAGGTAGCAGATCCTACGAGCAGTACTTC. Translation: CASSQVGSRSYEQYF.

The CDR3 region has the DNA TGTGCCAGCAGCTTTAGTGGGGCAGGGGGACACAATGAGCAGTTCTTC. As protein: CASSFSGAGGHNEQFF. The V and J genes are TRBV28 and TRBJ2-1; 7 bases line up with TRBD1. V gave up 6 bases and J gave up 5 bases; unmatched junction bases: 13. Germline V gene data show CDR1 as MDHEN and CDR2 as SYDVKM. The CDR3 has 16 residues.

The chain links TRBV18 to TRBJ2-1, with D perhaps matching TRBD1 (5 bases). The V and J ends lost 3 bases and 4 bases respectively, with 10 bases between them. Germline CDR1 and CDR2: KGHSH and LQKENI. The CDR3 spans 14 residues. In nucleotides, the CDR3 is TGTGCCAGCTCACCGGGGCGACAGTACAATGAGCAGTTCTTC. Its translation is CASSPGRQYNEQFF.

The rearrangement joins TRBV5-1 to TRBJ2-2, with 10 bases fitting TRBD2. The CDR3 is 16 amino acids. Germline lookup yields CDR1 SGHRS and CDR2 YFSETQ. Unmatched junction bases numbered 7, after V lost 5 bases and J lost 3 bases. DNA for the CDR3: TGCGCCAGCAGGAGGAGCGGGGGGGCGGACACCGGGGAGCTGTTTTTT. Protein: CASRRSGGADTGELFF.

The chain joins TRBV7-8 to TRBJ1-3, with D uncertain. The length of the CDR3 is 14 residues. Trimming took 5 bases from V and 0 from J, leaving 8 bases between them. Germline loops: CDR1 SGHVS, CDR2 FQNEAQ. CDR3 nucleotides: TGTGCCAGCAGCAAGGGAGTCTCTGGAAACACCATATATTTT. Translating it yields CASSKGVSGNTIYF.

The chain couples TRBV6-5 to TRBJ1-6; a weak D match, TRBD1 (5 bases). The germline CDR1 and CDR2 sequences are MNHEY and SVGAGI. This CDR3 contains 15 residues. Trimming took off 7 bases at V and 8 bases at J, with 18 bases between the two ends. In DNA, the CDR3 is TGTGCCAGCACCCACGGGGGTAACCGTGATTCACCCCTCCACTTT. This codes for CASTHGGNRDSPLHF.

This clone was detected only once. V gene TRBV28 combines with J gene TRBJ2-5; the D gene is possibly TRBD1 (6 bases). Germline V gene sequence: CDR1 MDHEN, CDR2 SYDVKM. The germline V and J ends were trimmed by 2 bases and 5 bases, with 18 bases remaining between them. The CDR3 has 16 residues. This CDR3 reads CASSLKEGRGDETQYF. CDR3 nucleotide sequence: TGTGCCAGCAGTTTAAAAGAGGGCAGGGGAGACGAGACCCAGTACTTC.

This chain uses TRBV7-2 with TRBJ2-7; 7 positions match TRBD1. This CDR3 contains 15 residues. Germline CDR1 SGHTA, CDR2 FQGNSA. The trim removed 5 bases at V and 4 bases at J, leaving 11 bases unmatched. The CDR3 sequence is CASSQRGGKLYEQYF. The CDR3 coding sequence is TGTGCCAGCAGCCAAAGAGGGGGCAAGTTGTACGAGCAGTACTTC. Combining the CDR3 with reference TRBV7-2 and TRBJ2-7 gives the whole variable domain GAGVSQSPSNKVTEKGKDVELRCDPISGHTALYWYRQSLGQGLEFLIYFQGNSAPDKSGLPSDRFSAERTGGSVSTLTIQRTQQEDSAVYLCASSQRGGKLYEQYFGPGTRLTVT.

V gene TRBV29-1 combines with J gene TRBJ1-1, with a weak D call TRBD1 (6 bases). Germline values: CDR1 SQVTM, CDR2 ANQGSEA. The CDR3 is 13 residues long. V was clipped by 7 bases and J by 3 bases, with 15 bases between them. The CDR3: CSARAQGDTEAFF. CDR3 in DNA: TGCAGCGCTAGGGCACAGGGTGACACTGAAGCTTTCTTT.

The genes are TRBV5-1 and TRBJ1-1; D is unclear. The CDR3 is 14 amino acids. CDR1 is SGHRS, CDR2 YFSETQ, per germline. The V and J ends lost 0 bases and 4 bases respectively, with 10 bases between them. The CDR3 DNA reads as TGCGCCAGCAGCTTGGCTCGGGTATCCACTGAAGCTTTCTTT. Residues: CASSLARVSTEAFF.

The rearrangement links TRBV7-2 to TRBJ2-5; no clear D gene. This CDR3 region has 12 residues. V was pared by 1 base and J by 5 bases, with 5 bases between. Germline loops: CDR1 SGHTA, CDR2 FQGNSA. In nucleotides, the CDR3 is TGTGCCAGCAGCTTAGTCCGGGAGACCCAGTACTTC. Amino acids: CASSLVRETQYF.

The chain recombines TRBV5-4 with TRBJ2-1, with 7 bases identical to TRBD2. This CDR3 comprises 15 residues. In germline, CDR1 is SGHNT, CDR2 YYREEE (reference sequence). J lost 2 bases, V lost 4 bases, and 6 bases had no gene match. The chain's CDR3 is CASSAQRDAYNEQFF. For the CDR3, the DNA is TGTGCCAGCAGCGCCCAGCGGGACGCCTACAATGAGCAGTTCTTC.

This clone was recorded only once. The V call is TRBV6-1, the J call TRBJ1-2; D is uncertain. Looked up from germline, CDR1 is MNHNS and CDR2 is SASEGT. The CDR3 contains 14 residues. V dropped 0 bases and J dropped 8 bases, with 13 bases sitting between them. CDR3 nucleotide sequence: TGTGCCAGCAGTGAAGCGGGGTCTAGCGGGGGCTACACCTTC. Translating it yields CASSEAGSSGGYTF.

V usage is TRBV5-4 and J usage is TRBJ1-4, with 9 bases lining up with TRBD1. Trimming took 5 bases from V and 6 from J; bases not matched to a gene: 8. The CDR3 covers 15 residues. From germline, CDR1 is SGHNT and CDR2 YYREEE (reference sequence). The CDR3 spells CASRPGTGNHEKLFF. CDR3 sequence (DNA): TGTGCCAGCAGGCCGGGGACAGGGAACCATGAAAAACTGTTTTTT.